Listed here is a single T cell receptor (beta chain). Its antigen is currently unknown. Expressed TCRB transcripts were sequenced because the isolated RNA had all been reverse transcribed beforehand. The table came from immunoSEQ multiplex PCR; TCRdb's copy has only in-frame clones and leaves some out. The table includes approximately 600,000 clones, 9.5% to 15% detected once. The data are from a study of beta chain features in type 1 diabetes. Study outcomes and limitations: Patients with Type 1 diabetes showed moderately but significantly shorter TCRB CDR3s in all four CD4+ subsets.

The germline CDR1 and CDR2 sequences are SGDLS and YYNGEE. This CDR3 has 15 residues. Germline trimming cut 3 bases from V and 12 bases from J; bases unmatched to any gene: 10. Using CD45RO/CCR7/CD25/CD127/CD95/CD27, CD4+ naive, central memory, regulatory and stem cell-like memory cells were sorted. Sequenced input: naive CD4+ T cells from blood. The clonotype originates from a man aged 25 to 45 with type 1 diabetes. The chain links TRBV9 to TRBJ1-6; TRBD1 matches 9 bases. In nucleotides, the CDR3 is TGTGCCAGCAGCGCAGAGGGACAGGGAAAACAACCCCTCCACTTT. It is translated as CASSAEGQGKQPLHF.